Shown below are 8 T cell receptor beta chains from a single sample sequenced in a study of T cell repertoires in cytomegalovirus infection. In TCRdb, the reads were re-called with MiXCR into one record per CDR3 protein. The repertoire holds about 210,000 distinct CDR3 sequences, roughly 6.5% seen once, with roughly 6.5% in the top ten. The sequencing sample was made of PBMCs. The receptors shown here come from a human donor in good health (CMV status not recorded). Some clones in this sample may be carry-over from other donors' samples.

A single count supports this clonotype. Possible read error: a much larger clone is one base away. Lacking the conserved final phenylalanine or tryptophan, this CDR3 likely reflects a read error. V gene TRBV20-1 combines with J gene TRBJ2-7, with D unclear. This CDR3 has 14 residues. Germline V gene lookup returns CDR1 DFQATT and CDR2 SNEGSKA (reference sequence). The V end was cut by 5 bases, the J end by 2 bases, with 16 bases between. The CDR3 bases are TGCAGTGCTCCACGGACCCCCGGCACCTACGAGCAGTACTTA. Its translation: CSAPRTPGTYEQYL.

This clonotype was detected ten times or more. V usage is TRBV11-1 and J usage is TRBJ2-3; 8 nucleotides line up with TRBD2. Trimming took 8 bases from V and 5 from J; bases not matched to a gene: 9. Looked up from germline, CDR1 is SGHAT and CDR2 is FQDESV (reference sequence). The length of the CDR3 is 14 residues. The CDR3 here is CASASRGAGDTQYF. The CDR3 region has the DNA TGTGCCAGCGCATCGCGGGGGGCTGGAGATACGCAGTATTTT.

This clonotype has ten or more counts. CDR3 region: CASSYEVDTGELFF. CDR3 DNA: TGTGCCAGCAGCTACGAAGTGGACACCGGGGAGCTGTTTTTT. This chain uses TRBV6-1 with TRBJ2-2; D is uncertain. This CDR3 spans 14 amino acids. Germline V gives CDR1 MNHNS, CDR2 SASEGT. The V and J ends lost 6 bases and 3 bases respectively, with 11 bases between them.

There are a few counts of this clonotype. This rearrangement joins TRBV6-5 to TRBJ2-5; no definite D call. Trimming took off 2 bases at V and 1 base at J, with 5 bases between the two ends. This CDR3 is built from 13 residues. Germline V gene sequence: CDR1 MNHEY, CDR2 SVGAGI. The CDR3 region is CASSYGPQETQYF. The CDR3 DNA is TGTGCCAGCAGTTACGGACCCCAAGAGACCCAGTACTTC.

Ten or more counts support this clonotype. The J gene is TRBJ1-1, the V gene TRBV20-1; no reliable D call. The V gene's germline CDR1 is DFQATT and CDR2 SNEGSKA (reference sequence). The CDR3 consists of 12 residues. The CDR3 here is CTAGRIHTEAFF. The CDR3 DNA is TGCACCGCCGGACGGATCCACACTGAAGCTTTCTTT.

This clonotype was recorded at least ten times. The chain is built from TRBV2 and TRBJ2-7; D remains ambiguous. Looked up from germline, CDR1 is SNHLY and CDR2 is FYNNEI. The CDR3 runs to 13 residues. Between the trimmed V and J ends, which lost 5 bases and 0 bases, there was a span of 8 bases. The CDR3 bases are TGTGCCAGCAGTCCCTGGGACTCCTACGAGCAGTACTTC. Translated, it gives CASSPWDSYEQYF.

The table lists this clonotype with many counts. V gene TRBV5-1 combines with J gene TRBJ2-2, with D perhaps TRBD1 (5 bases). The CDR3 is 15 residues long. Germline loops: CDR1 SGHRS, CDR2 YFSETQ. V was trimmed by 0 bases and J by 4 bases, leaving 10 bases between them. In nucleotides, the CDR3 is TGCGCCAGCAGCTTGGCCGTGCAGGGCACCGGGGAGCTGTTTTTT. It encodes CASSLAVQGTGELFF. Full variable domain (remainder filled in from reference TRBV5-1 and TRBJ2-2): KAGVTQTPRYLIKTRGQQVTLSCSPISGHRSVSWYQQTPGQGLQFLFEYFSETQRNKGNFPGRFSGRQFSNSRSEMNVSTLELGDSALYLCASSLAVQGTGELFFGEGSRLTVL.

This clonotype showed up many times. In nucleotides, the CDR3 is TGTGCCAGCAGTTACGACGGGGATCCCTACTACAATGAGCAGTTCTTC. It specifies CASSYDGDPYYNEQFF. The chain links TRBV6-2 or TRBV6-3 to TRBJ2-1; tentatively, D is TRBD2 (5 bases). Trimming removed 2 bases from V and 3 bases from J, with 14 bases in between. From germline, CDR1 is MNHEY and CDR2 SVGEGT. This CDR3 has 16 amino acids.